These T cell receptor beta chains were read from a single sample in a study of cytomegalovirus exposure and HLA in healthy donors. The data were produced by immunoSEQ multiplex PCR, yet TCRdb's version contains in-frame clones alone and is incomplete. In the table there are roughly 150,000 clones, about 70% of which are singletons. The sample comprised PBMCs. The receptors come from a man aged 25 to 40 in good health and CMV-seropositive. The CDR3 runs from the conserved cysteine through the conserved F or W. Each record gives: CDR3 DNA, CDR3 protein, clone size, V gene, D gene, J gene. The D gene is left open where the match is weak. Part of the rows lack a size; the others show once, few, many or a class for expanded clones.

TGTGCCAGCAGCAAGGGACCAGGGGACTCTGGAAACACCATATATTTT | CASSKGPGDSGNTIYF | NA | TRBV7-9 | NA | TRBJ1-3
TGTGCCAGCTCACCAGCGGGACAGGATAATCAGCCCCAGCATTTT | CASSPAGQDNQPQHF | NA | TRBV18 | TRBD1 | TRBJ1-5
TGTGCCAGCAGAACCGGGACATCCGATTCACCCCTCCACTTT | CASRTGTSDSPLHF | NA | TRBV27 | NA | TRBJ1-6
TGCGCCAGCAGCTTGGGGCAGGTGAACACTGAAGCTTTCTTT | CASSLGQVNTEAFF | NA | TRBV5-1 | NA | TRBJ1-1
TGCGCCAGCAGCCAAGGGGTCCAGGGGGGCGGTGAAAAACTGTTTTTT | CASSQGVQGGGEKLFF | NA | TRBV4-1 | TRBD1 | TRBJ1-4
TGTGCCAGCAGTTCCCCAGGGGAGGTAGCGGGAGAAGGATCAGATACGCAGTATTTT | CASSSPGEVAGEGSDTQYF | NA | TRBV28 | TRBD2 | TRBJ2-3
TGTGCCACCAGTAAGGGGGTTGCAGCGACCTACGAGCAGTACTTC | CATSKGVAATYEQYF | few | TRBV15 | NA | TRBJ2-7
TGTGCCAGCAGTTACTCGTCGGGTGGCTACACCTTC | CASSYSSGGYTF | NA | TRBV6-5 | NA | TRBJ1-2
TGTGCCATCAGCACACAGGGGACAGAAGGCTCCTACAATGAGCAGTTCTTC | CAISTQGTEGSYNEQFF | once | TRBV10-3 | TRBD1 | TRBJ2-1
TGTGCCATCAGCCGGGACAGTCCCTACGAGCAGTACTTC | CAISRDSPYEQYF | NA | TRBV10-3 | TRBD1 | TRBJ2-7
TGTGCCAGTAGTTCGGGACTTGTGAACACTGAAGCTTTCTTT | CASSSGLVNTEAFF | NA | TRBV19 | NA | TRBJ1-1
TGCGCCAGCAGTGCTCTCGGGAACACTGAAGCTTTCTTT | CASSALGNTEAFF | few | TRBV10-1 | NA | TRBJ1-1
TGTGCCAGCAGTGACCGGTTCTACGAGCAGTACTTC | CASSDRFYEQYF | few | TRBV6-1 | NA | TRBJ2-7
TGTGCCAGCAGTATCAACAGGGTTGAGGGACCCCTCCACTTT | CASSINRVEGPLHF | few | TRBV2 | NA | TRBJ1-6
TGTGCCAGCAGGACTGTAGGCAATCAGCCCCAGCATTTT | CASRTVGNQPQHF | NA | TRBV28 | NA | TRBJ1-5
TGTGCCAGCAGTTATGGGCAGTCCCGCTCCTACGAGCAGTACTTC | CASSYGQSRSYEQYF | NA | TRBV6-5 | NA | TRBJ2-7
TGTGCCAGCACGCCTAGCGGGCTATACGAGCAGTACTTC | CASTPSGLYEQYF | NA | TRBV6-5 | TRBD2 | TRBJ2-7
TGTGCCAGCAGCCTCGGGACAGGAGTCTCCAATGAGCAGTTCTTC | CASSLGTGVSNEQFF | NA | TRBV5-6 | TRBD1 | TRBJ2-1
TGCGCCAGCAGCCGGACTAGCGGGCAGATCTACGAGCAGTACTTC | CASSRTSGQIYEQYF | NA | TRBV4-1 | TRBD2 | TRBJ2-7
TGTGCCAGCGGGGGGTCCGGCGGGAGTAGGATGGAGACCCAGTACTTC | CASGGSGGSRMETQYF | NA | TRBV2 | TRBD2 | TRBJ2-5
TGTGCCAGCAGCCCCGGACAGGGGCTGTTCTATGGCTACACCTTC | CASSPGQGLFYGYTF | NA | TRBV5-5 | TRBD1 | TRBJ1-2
TGTGCCAGTAGCGCTAGCGGGAGCCACGGTGAGCAGTTCTTC | CASSASGSHGEQFF | NA | TRBV19 | TRBD2 | TRBJ2-1
TGTGCCAGCAGTTACGTCCAAAATGGCTACACCTTC | CASSYVQNGYTF | NA | TRBV6-6 | NA | TRBJ1-2
TGCGCCAGCAGCCAAGATAGGACCCAGCGGGCGAACGAGCAGTACTTC | CASSQDRTQRANEQYF | NA | TRBV4-1 | NA | TRBJ2-7
TGTGCCAGCAGGCGGGGACAGGGGGCGAATCAGCCCCAGCATTTT | CASRRGQGANQPQHF | few | TRBV6-5 | TRBD1 | TRBJ1-5
TGTGCCAGCAGGCGGAACACTGAAGCTTTCTTT | CASRRNTEAFF | NA | TRBV2 | NA | TRBJ1-1
TGTGCCAGCAGCCATCCGGGACAAAACTATGGCTACACCTTC | CASSHPGQNYGYTF | NA | TRBV7-2 | NA | TRBJ1-2
TGCGCCAGCACCTCAAACGAGGGCTCTGGAAACACCATATATTTT | CASTSNEGSGNTIYF | NA | TRBV4-1 | NA | TRBJ1-3
TGTGCCAGTAGTGGCGGATACGAGCAGTACTTC | CASSGGYEQYF | NA | TRBV19 | NA | TRBJ2-7
TGTGCCATCAGTTGGACAGGGGATAGCACAGATACGCAGTATTTT | CAISWTGDSTDTQYF | NA | TRBV10-3 | TRBD1 | TRBJ2-3
TGTGCCAGCAGTTTTGGGACTAGCGCAGATACGCAGTATTTT | CASSFGTSADTQYF | few | TRBV6-1 | TRBD2 | TRBJ2-3
TGTGCCAGTAGTATAGGAAAGGGCCGGGGGGCGGGGCAGCCCCAGCATTTT | CASSIGKGRGAGQPQHF | NA | TRBV19 | NA | TRBJ1-5
TGTGCCAGCAGTGACAAGGAAAGGTGGCAGGGCGTCAATCAGCCCCAGCATTTT | CASSDKERWQGVNQPQHF | few | TRBV6-1 | NA | TRBJ1-5
TGCAGCGTTGAAGAATCCAGCGGGAGCAGGGAGACCCAGTACTTC | CSVEESSGSRETQYF | NA | TRBV29-1 | TRBD2 | TRBJ2-5